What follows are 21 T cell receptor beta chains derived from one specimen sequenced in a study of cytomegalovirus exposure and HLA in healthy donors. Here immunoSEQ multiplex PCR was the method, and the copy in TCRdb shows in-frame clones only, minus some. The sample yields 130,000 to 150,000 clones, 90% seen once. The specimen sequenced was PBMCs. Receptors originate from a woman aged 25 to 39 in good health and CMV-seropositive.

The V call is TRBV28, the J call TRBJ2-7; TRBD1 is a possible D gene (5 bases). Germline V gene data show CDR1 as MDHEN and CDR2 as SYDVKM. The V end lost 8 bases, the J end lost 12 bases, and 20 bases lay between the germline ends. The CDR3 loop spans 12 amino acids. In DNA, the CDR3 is TGTGCCAGCGAAGGGTCAGCAGGGCTTATGTACTTC. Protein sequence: CASEGSAGLMYF.

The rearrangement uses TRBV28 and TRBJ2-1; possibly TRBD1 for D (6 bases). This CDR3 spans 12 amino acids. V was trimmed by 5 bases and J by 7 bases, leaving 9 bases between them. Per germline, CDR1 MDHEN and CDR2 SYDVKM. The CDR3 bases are TGTGCCAGCAGTGCAGGGGAAAATGAGCAGTTCTTC. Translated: CASSAGENEQFF.

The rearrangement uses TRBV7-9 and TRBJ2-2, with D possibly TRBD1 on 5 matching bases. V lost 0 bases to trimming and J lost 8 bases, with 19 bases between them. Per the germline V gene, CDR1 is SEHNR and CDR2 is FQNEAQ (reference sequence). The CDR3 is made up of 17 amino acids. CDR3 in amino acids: CASSLAPDISLTGELFF. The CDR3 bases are TGTGCCAGCAGCTTAGCACCGGACATCTCCTTAACGGGGGAGCTGTTTTTT.

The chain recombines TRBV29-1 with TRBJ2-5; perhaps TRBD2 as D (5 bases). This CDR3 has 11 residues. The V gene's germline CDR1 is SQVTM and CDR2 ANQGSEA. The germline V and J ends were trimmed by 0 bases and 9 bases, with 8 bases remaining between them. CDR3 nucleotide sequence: TGCAGCGTTGAAGATTCGAGGGCCCAGTACTTC. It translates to CSVEDSRAQYF.

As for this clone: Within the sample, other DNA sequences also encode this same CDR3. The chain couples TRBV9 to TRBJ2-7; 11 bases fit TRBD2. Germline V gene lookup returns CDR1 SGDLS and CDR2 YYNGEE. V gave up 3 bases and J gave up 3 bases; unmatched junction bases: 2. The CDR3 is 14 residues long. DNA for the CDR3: TGTGCCAGCAGCGCCGGACTAGCGGGCTACGAGCAGTACTTC. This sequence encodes CASSAGLAGYEQYF. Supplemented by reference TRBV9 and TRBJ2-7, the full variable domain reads DSGVTQTPKHLITATGQRVTLRCSPRSGDLSVYWYQQSLDQGLQFLIQYYNGEERAKGNILERFSAQQFPDLHSELNLSSLELGDSALYFCASSAGLAGYEQYFGPGTRLTVT.

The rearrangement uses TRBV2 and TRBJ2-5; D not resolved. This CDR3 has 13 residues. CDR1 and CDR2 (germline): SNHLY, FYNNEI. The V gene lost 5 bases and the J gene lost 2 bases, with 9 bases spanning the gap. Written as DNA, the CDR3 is TGTGCCAGCAGTAGCGAGAGACAAGAGACCCAGTACTTC. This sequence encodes CASSSERQETQYF.

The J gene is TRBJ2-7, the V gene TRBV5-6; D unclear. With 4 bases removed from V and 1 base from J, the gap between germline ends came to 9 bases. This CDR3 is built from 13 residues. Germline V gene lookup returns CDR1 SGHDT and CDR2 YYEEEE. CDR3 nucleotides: TGTGCCAGCAGCACGGGTCTTTCCTACGAGCAGTACTTC. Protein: CASSTGLSYEQYF. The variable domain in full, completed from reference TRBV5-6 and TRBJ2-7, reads DAGVTQSPTHLIKTRGQQVTLRCSPKSGHDTVSWYQQALGQGPQFIFQYYEEEERQRGNFPDRFSGHQFPNYSSELNVNALLLGDSALYLCASSTGLSYEQYFGPGTRLTVT.

The CDR3 here is CASSTVWLSQETQYF. CDR3 in DNA: TGTGCCAGCAGCACCGTTTGGCTCTCCCAAGAGACCCAGTACTTC. V and J are TRBV5-8 and TRBJ2-5; D is uncertain. Germline V gene data show CDR1 as SGHTS and CDR2 as YDEGEE. The CDR3 has 15 residues. V lost 4 bases and J 1 base, leaving 14 bases between the germline ends.

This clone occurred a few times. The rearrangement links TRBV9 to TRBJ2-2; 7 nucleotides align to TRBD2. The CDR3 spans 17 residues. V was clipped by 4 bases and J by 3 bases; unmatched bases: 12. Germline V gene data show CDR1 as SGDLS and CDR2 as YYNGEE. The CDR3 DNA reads TGTGCCAGCAGCACCTGGAGGGGCGGGAGTGACACCGGGGAGCTGTTTTTT. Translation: CASSTWRGGSDTGELFF.

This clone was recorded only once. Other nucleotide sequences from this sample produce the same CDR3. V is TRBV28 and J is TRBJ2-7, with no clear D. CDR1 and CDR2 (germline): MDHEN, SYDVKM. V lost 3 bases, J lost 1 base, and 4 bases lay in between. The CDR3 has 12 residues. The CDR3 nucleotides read TGTGCCAGCAGTTTTCGGTCCTACGAGCAGTACTTC. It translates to CASSFRSYEQYF.

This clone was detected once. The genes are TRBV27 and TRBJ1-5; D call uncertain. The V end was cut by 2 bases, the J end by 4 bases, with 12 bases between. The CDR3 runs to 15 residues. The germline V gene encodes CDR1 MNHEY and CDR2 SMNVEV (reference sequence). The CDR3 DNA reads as TGTGCCAGCAGTTTAAGAAATTCGGAGAATCAGCCCCAGCATTTT. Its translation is CASSLRNSENQPQHF.

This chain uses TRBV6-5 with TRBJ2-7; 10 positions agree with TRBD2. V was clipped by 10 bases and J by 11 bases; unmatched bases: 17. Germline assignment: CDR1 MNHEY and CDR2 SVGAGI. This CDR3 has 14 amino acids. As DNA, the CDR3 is TGTGCCACCCGCACTACTAGCGGGACCTCCGGGGAGTACTTC. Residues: CATRTTSGTSGEYF.

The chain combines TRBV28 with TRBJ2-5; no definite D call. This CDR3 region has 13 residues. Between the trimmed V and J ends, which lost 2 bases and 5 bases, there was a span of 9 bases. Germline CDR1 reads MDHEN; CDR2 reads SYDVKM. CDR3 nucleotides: TGTGCCAGCAGTTTACCCAGTCTGGAGACCCAGTACTTC. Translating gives CASSLPSLETQYF. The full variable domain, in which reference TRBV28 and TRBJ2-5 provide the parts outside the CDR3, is DVKVTQSSRYLVKRTGEKVFLECVQDMDHENMFWYRQDPGLGLRLIYFSYDVKMKEKGDIPEGYSVSREKKERFSLILESASTNQTSMYLCASSLPSLETQYFGPGTRLLVL.

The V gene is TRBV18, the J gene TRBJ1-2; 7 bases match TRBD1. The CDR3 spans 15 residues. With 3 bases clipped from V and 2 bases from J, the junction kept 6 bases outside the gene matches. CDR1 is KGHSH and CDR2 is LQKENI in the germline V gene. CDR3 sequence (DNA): TGTGCCAGCTCACCTTGGACAGGAACCAACTATGGCTACACCTTC. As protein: CASSPWTGTNYGYTF.

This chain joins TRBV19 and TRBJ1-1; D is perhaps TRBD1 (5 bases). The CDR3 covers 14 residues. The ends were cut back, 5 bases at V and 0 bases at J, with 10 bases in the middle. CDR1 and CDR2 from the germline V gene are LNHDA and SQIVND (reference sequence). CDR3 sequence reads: CASSPRQMNTEAFF. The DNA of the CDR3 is TGTGCCAGTAGTCCTCGACAGATGAACACTGAAGCTTTCTTT.

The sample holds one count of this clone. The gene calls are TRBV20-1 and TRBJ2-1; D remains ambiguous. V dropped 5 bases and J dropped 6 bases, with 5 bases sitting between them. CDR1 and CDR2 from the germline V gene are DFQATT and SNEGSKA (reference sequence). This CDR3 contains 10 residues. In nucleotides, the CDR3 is TGCAGTGCTGTTAGCAATGAGCAGTTCTTC. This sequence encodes CSAVSNEQFF.

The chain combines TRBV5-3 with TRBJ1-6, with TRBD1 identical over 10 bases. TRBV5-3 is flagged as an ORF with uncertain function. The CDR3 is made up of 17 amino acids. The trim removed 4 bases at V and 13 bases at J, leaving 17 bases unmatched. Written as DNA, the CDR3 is TGTGCCAGAAGCCCGGGTGTAGACAGGGGGCCAGGGACGCCCCTCCACTTT. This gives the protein CARSPGVDRGPGTPLHF.

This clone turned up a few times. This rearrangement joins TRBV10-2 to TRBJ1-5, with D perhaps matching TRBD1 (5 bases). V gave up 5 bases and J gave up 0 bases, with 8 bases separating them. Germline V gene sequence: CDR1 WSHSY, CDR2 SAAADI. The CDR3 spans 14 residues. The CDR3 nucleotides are TGCGCCAGCAGTCAGGGCTATAGCAATCAGCCCCAGCATTTT. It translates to CASSQGYSNQPQHF.

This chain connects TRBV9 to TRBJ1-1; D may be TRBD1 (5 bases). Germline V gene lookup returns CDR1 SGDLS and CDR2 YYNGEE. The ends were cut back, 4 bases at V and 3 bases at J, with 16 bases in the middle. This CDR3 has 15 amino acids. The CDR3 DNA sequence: TGTGCCAGCAGCCAAGGCGGGGGAGTCGACACTGAAGCTTTCTTT. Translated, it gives CASSQGGGVDTEAFF.

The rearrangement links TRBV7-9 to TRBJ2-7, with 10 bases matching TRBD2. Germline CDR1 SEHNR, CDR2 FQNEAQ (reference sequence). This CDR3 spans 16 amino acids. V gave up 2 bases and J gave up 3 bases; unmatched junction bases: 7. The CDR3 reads CASSLFASGGDYEQYF. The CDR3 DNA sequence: TGTGCCAGCAGCTTATTCGCCAGCGGGGGGGACTACGAGCAGTACTTC. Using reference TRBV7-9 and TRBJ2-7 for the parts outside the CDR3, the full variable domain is DTGVSQNPRHKITKRGQNVTFRCDPISEHNRLYWYRQTLGQGPEFLTYFQNEAQLEKSRLLSDRFSAERPKGSFSTLEIQRTEQGDSAMYLCASSLFASGGDYEQYFGPGTRLTVT.

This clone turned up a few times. CDR3 loop: CAISESMPGQGIYSNQPQHF. The DNA of the CDR3 is TGTGCCATCAGTGAGTCGATGCCGGGACAGGGAATTTATAGCAATCAGCCCCAGCATTTT. The genes are TRBV10-3 and TRBJ1-5, with 9 nucleotides matching TRBD1. CDR1 ENHRY and CDR2 SYGVKD come from the germline V gene. CDR3 size: 20 residues. V lost 0 bases, J lost 0 bases, and 12 bases stayed unmatched.